The rows below give T cell receptor beta chains drawn from one sample of a study of blood T cell repertoires in COVID-19. Measured with immunoSEQ multiplex PCR; TCRdb has only the in-frame clones, and not every one. The sample consists of hundreds of thousands of clones, 88% of them appearing once. The sample consisted of PBMCs or T cells enriched from blood (not recorded which). The receptor set was obtained from a woman in her thirties or forties with acute COVID-19. Both conserved end residues are part of each CDR3. D genes are given only for firm matches. Clone size, where shown, is once, few, many, or a class for clones that have expanded.

-,TRBJ2-3,TRBV5-1,-,CASSGGAVLDTQYF,TGCGCCAGCAGCGGGGGGGCCGTTCTAGATACGCAGTATTTT
-,TRBJ1-4,TRBV19,-,CASSISTVYNEKLFF,TGTGCCAGTAGTATATCGACAGTTTATAATGAAAAACTGTTTTTT
TRBD1,TRBJ1-6,TRBV7-9,once,CASSRGTDNNSPLHF,TGTGCCAGCAGCCGTGGGACAGACAATAATTCACCCCTCCACTTT
-,TRBJ1-4,TRBV6-5,-,CASSYRGSATNEKLFF,TGTGCCAGCAGTTACCGGGGTTCTGCAACTAATGAAAAACTGTTTTTT
TRBD1,TRBJ1-6,TRBV19,-,CASSTSWDRENSPLHF,TGTGCCAGTAGTACATCGTGGGACAGGGAGAATTCACCCCTCCACTTT
TRBD2,TRBJ2-1,TRBV18,-,CASSRISGESSYNEQFF,TGTGCCAGCTCCCGAATTAGCGGGGAGAGCTCCTACAATGAGCAGTTCTTC
TRBD1,TRBJ1-2,TRBV19,-,CASSIRGQQGNYGYTF,TGTGCCAGTAGTATCAGGGGGCAACAAGGAAACTATGGCTACACCTTC
TRBD2,TRBJ2-3,TRBV25-1,-,CASSEGGADTQYF,TGTGCCAGCAGTGAAGGGGGGGCAGATACGCAGTATTTT
-,TRBJ1-2,TRBV5-1,-,CASNRGAGLGEGYTF,TGCGCCAGCAACCGCGGGGCAGGGCTGGGGGAAGGCTACACCTTC
TRBD1,TRBJ1-3,TRBV7-9,-,CASSFHDRGPGNTIYF,TGTGCCAGCAGCTTCCACGACAGGGGGCCTGGAAACACCATATATTTT